This T cell receptor (beta chain) was found in a study of cytomegalovirus exposure and HLA in healthy donors. General study results and limits: Using a false discovery rate of 0.05, a later analysis showed that 15,000 to 20,000 TCR beta sequences were associated with HLA alleles. The authors reported that TCR beta sequences could predict HLA-A and HLA-B alleles. These predictions were accurate for most subjects in the first cohort.

Primers: 60 Vbeta forward and 13 Jbeta reverse. Sequenced by immunoSEQ multiplex PCR; TCRdb stores in-frame clones only, minus some. The sample lists around 90,000 clones; 81% were seen once. Germline CDR1 is MNHNY and CDR2 is SVGAGI (reference sequence). V was pared by 6 bases and J by 0 bases, with 17 bases between. This CDR3 has 16 residues. Of note for this clone: The antigen is not known.

Those who donated were healthy bone marrow donors. Input material: PBMCs. This chain links TRBV6-6 with TRBJ1-1; possible D gene TRBD1, 6 bases. The clonotype was recovered from a human donor in good health. Here the CDR3 reads CASSHLSGTMNTEAFF. The CDR3 bases are TGTGCCAGCAGCCACCTATCCGGGACAATGAACACTGAAGCTTTCTTT.